Sequencing of this T cell receptor (beta chain) was carried out in a study of identical twins (dated by TCRdb to about 2016). For context, the study as a whole: TCR alpha and beta repertoires from monozygotic twins, unrelated adults of various ages and cord blood were deep-sequenced to test whether fetal clonotypes persist. To rule out contamination, the twin experiments were replicated at different times with different library preparation protocols.

Beyond this particular receptor, the publication reports: Recombination models systematically underestimated out-of-frame TCR alpha sharing in monozygotic twins but agreed with sharing between unrelated individuals. Because the same donors could not be followed over many years, the conclusions depended on cross-sectional statistical analysis. Invariant T cells such as MAIT and iNKT could partly confound zero-insertion analyses, though diverse VJ usage argued against this for most clonotypes. A weaker excess of twin sharing was found in beta out-of-frame sequences because the signal-to-noise ratio was lowered by fewer shared sequences. Compared with coincidental sharing between unrelated individuals, an excess of low generation-probability sequences was observed among out-of-frame TCR alpha sequences shared between twins. Abundant cord blood beta clonotypes had fewer insertions, young adult naive repertoires showed a similar but weaker trend, and memory repertoires showed no such trend.

The library was obtained by 5' RACE. Sequencer: Illumina HiSeq 2000. A universal primer binding site was added through template switching, and the final cDNA carried a unique molecular identifier so that TCR cDNA molecules could be counted accurately. First-strand cDNA for TCR alpha and beta chains was synthesized from specific primers in the conserved constant-segment region. To control for contamination, every cDNA library was double barcoded, receiving both a SMART-Mk sample barcode and Illumina barcodes. TruSeq adapter sequences along with Illumina sample barcodes were introduced in two successive PCR steps. TCR alpha and beta cDNA libraries were sequenced on the Illumina HiSeq platform with custom primers. Per the source publication's procedure: Unique molecular identifiers were extracted from raw reads with MiGEC, and CDR3 positions were determined with MiXCR. For each individual, recombination models were inferred using an EM algorithm with the repgenHMM and IGoR tools. Shared clonotypes were analyzed with the tcR package in R, and sharing was normalized by the product of cloneset sizes. Out-of-frame nonproductive sequences were analyzed to study raw recombination free of thymic and clonal selection effects. TCRdb ran its own pipeline on the public reads, namely fastp trimming at Q25 and MiXCR clone calling, and kept in-frame beta chains. Here each entry gathers all rows of one CDR3 protein and keeps the most common genes and DNA. Clone size and V and J calls follow TCRdb, not the original study. A total of around 690,000 distinct CDR3 sequences appear in this sample, 21% of them only once. The ten largest clones take up 4% to 5.5% of the sample.

All donors were healthy Caucasians. The twin cohort consisted of three pairs of female monozygotic twins, all aged about 18 to 29 years. Peripheral blood mononuclear cells were the source from which RNA for the TCR libraries was isolated. On this clonotype itself: The specificity of this receptor is unknown. Base qualities are missing; no much larger clone stands one base away.

These records were also assigned to another study, of T cells expressing NK-cell markers. The second investigation adds: Three sorted T-cell subsets (CD3+CD56+NKG2C+, CD3+CD56+NKG2C- and CD3+CD56-NKG2C+) from under ten donors had their TCR beta-chain repertoires profiled. Among the eight sequenced donors, only one was HCMV-seronegative, while the other seven were HCMV-seropositive. In several experiments an anti-gammadeltaTCR antibody was added to restrict sorting to alphabetaTCR-expressing T cells. For several donors, the dominant CD3+CD56+NKG2C+ clonotypes were among the top 10 CD8+ clonotypes and accounted for 1.0-7.0% of CD8+ T cells. Those dominant clonotypes were again the most abundant among CD3+CD56-NKG2C+ cells in several donors, at about 25-60.1%. Whether the expanded NKG2C-expressing T cell clones were specific for HCMV antigens remained unclear. The study sequenced eight donors, all healthy volunteers chosen at random: three men and five women. HCMV-specific IgG was detected in serum with a commercial ELISA kit to determine HCMV serostatus. Bulk peripheral blood T-cell repertoires were additionally sequenced from unsorted PBMC for over 5 donors. MIGEC handled demultiplexing of the reads and grouping by UMI, while MiTCR was used to assemble and quantify clonotypes. Only TCR cDNA sequences supported by at least two reads were kept to exclude erroneous sequences. The tcR package was used for downstream repertoire analysis, with clonotypes matched between fractions based on CDR3 nucleotide sequence plus V segment. VDJmatch was used to annotate antigen specificity against VDJdb, with one amino acid substitution in CDR3 permitted.

The sequence was collected from a woman between 18 and 30 years old in good health. Sequenced material: PBMCs.

The CDR3 loop reads CASIAQAGTGANVLTF. The sequence in DNA is TGTGCCAGCATTGCCCAGGCGGGGACTGGGGCCAACGTCCTGACTTTC. Recombination joined TRBV12-3 or TRBV12-4 with TRBJ2-6; a tentative D match to TRBD2 spans 6 bases. The trim is 7 bases for V and 2 bases for J, with a gap of 15 bases between the germline ends. Its CDR3 holds 16 amino acids, cysteine through phenylalanine. Just the 48-base CDR3 DNA is kept, in frame starting at base 1.